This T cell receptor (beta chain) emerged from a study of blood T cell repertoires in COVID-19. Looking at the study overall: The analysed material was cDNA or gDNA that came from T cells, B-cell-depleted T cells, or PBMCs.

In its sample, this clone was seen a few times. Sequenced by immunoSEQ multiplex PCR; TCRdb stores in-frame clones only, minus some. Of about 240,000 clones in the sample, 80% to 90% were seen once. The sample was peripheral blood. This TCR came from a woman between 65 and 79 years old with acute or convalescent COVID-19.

This chain's CDR3 is CASSSTGVDGYTF. As DNA, the CDR3 is TGTGCCAGCAGTTCCACAGGGGTGGACGGCTACACCTTC. This rearrangement joins TRBV6-5 to TRBJ1-2; 7 positions match TRBD1. The CDR3 is made up of 13 amino acids. Germline trimming cut 4 bases from V and 8 bases from J; bases unmatched to any gene: 7. Germline V gene data show CDR1 as MNHEY and CDR2 as SVGAGI.